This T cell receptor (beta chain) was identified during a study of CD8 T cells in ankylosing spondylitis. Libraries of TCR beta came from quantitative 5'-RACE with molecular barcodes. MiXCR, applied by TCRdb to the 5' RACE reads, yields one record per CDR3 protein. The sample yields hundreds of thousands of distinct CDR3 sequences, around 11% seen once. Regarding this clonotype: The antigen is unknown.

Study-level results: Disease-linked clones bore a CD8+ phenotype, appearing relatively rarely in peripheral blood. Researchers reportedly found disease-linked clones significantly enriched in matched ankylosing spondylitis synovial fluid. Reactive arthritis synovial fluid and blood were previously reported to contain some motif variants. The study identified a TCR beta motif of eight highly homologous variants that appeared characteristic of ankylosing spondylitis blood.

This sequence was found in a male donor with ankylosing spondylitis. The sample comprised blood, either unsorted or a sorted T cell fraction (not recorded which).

CDR3 amino acids: CSASKTGGFSIHGYTF. As DNA, the CDR3 is TGCAGTGCTAGTAAAACAGGGGGATTCTCAATTCATGGCTACACCTTC. The chain employs TRBV20-1 and TRBJ1-2, with 8 bases identical to TRBD1. Per germline, CDR1 DFQATT and CDR2 SNEGSKA (reference sequence). The V and J ends lost 3 bases and 6 bases, in that order; junction bases with no gene match: 15. This CDR3 has 16 residues.